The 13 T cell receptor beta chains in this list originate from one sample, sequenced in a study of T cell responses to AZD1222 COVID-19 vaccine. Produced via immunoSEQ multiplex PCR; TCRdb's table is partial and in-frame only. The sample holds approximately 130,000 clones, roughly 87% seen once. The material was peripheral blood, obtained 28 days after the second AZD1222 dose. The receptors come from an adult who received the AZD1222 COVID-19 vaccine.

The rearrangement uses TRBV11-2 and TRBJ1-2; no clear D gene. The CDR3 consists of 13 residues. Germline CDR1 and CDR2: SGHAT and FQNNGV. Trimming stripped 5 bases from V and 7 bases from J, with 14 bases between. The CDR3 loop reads CASSSRPGSGYTF. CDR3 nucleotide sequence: TGTGCCAGCAGCAGCCGCCCGGGGAGTGGCTACACCTTC.

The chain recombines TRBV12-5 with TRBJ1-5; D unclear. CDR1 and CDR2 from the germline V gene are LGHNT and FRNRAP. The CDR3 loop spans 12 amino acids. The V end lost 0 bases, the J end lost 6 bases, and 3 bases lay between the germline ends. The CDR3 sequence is CASGLVRQPQHF. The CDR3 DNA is TGTGCTAGTGGTTTGGTGCGTCAGCCCCAGCATTTT.

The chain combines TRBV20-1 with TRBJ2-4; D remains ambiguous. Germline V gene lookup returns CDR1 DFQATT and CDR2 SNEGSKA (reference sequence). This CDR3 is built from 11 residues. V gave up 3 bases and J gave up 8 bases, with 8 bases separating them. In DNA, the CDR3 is TGCAGTGCTAGTTACTGGGACATTCAGTACTTC. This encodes CSASYWDIQYF.

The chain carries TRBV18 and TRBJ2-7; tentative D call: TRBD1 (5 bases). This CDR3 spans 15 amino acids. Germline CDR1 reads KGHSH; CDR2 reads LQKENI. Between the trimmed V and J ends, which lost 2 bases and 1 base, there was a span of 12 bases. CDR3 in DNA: TGTGCCAGCTCACCAGACAGCGCGTCTTCCTACGAGCAGTACTTC. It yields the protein CASSPDSASSYEQYF.

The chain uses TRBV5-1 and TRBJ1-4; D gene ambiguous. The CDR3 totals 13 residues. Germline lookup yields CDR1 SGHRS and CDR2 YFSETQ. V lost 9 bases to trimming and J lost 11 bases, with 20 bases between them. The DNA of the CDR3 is TGCGCCACCACAGACCCCCTAAGGAGGAAACTGTTTTTT. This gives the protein CATTDPLRRKLFF.

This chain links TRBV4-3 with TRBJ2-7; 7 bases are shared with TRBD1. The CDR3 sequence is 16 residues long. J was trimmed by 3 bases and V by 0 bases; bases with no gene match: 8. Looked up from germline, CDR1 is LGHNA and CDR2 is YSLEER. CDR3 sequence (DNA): TGCGCCAGCAGCCAAGATAGGGCAGGGGGTTACTACGAGCAGTACTTC. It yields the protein CASSQDRAGGYYEQYF.

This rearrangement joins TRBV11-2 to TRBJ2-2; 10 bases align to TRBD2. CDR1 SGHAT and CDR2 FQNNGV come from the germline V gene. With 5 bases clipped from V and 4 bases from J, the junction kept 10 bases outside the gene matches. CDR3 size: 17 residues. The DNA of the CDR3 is TGTGCCAGCAGCCCCGGTTGGGCTAGCGGGGGCACCGGGGAGCTGTTTTTT. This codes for CASSPGWASGGTGELFF. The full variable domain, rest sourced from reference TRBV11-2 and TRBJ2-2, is EAGVAQSPRYKIIEKRQSVAFWCNPISGHATLYWYQQILGQGPKLLIQFQNNGVVDDSQLPKDRFSAERLKGVDSTLKIQPAKLEDSAVYLCASSPGWASGGTGELFFGEGSRLTVL.

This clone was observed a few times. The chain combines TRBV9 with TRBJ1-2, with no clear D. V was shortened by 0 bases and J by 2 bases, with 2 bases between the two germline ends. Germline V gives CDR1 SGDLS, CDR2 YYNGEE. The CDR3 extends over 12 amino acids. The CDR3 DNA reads TGTGCCAGCAGCGTAGGGAACTATGGCTACACCTTC. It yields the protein CASSVGNYGYTF.

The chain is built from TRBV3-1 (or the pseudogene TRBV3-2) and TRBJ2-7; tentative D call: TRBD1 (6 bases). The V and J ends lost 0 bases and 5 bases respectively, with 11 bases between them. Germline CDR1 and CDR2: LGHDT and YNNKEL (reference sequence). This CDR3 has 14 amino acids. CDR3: CASSQEYRDHEQYF. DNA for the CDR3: TGTGCCAGCAGCCAAGAATACAGGGACCACGAGCAGTACTTC.

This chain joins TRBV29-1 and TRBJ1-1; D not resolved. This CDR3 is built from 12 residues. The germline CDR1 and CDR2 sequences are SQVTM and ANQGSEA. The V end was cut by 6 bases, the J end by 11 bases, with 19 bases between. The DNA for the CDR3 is TGCAGCGTACAGAGAGCGGGTCCCGATGCTTTCTTT. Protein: CSVQRAGPDAFF.

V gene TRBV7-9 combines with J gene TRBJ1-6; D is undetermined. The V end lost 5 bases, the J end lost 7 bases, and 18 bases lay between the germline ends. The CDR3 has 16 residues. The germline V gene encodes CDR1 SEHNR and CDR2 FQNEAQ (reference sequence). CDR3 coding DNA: TGTGCCAGCAGCGGTTATGGGGAGATGGGGAATTCACCCCTCCACTTT. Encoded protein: CASSGYGEMGNSPLHF.

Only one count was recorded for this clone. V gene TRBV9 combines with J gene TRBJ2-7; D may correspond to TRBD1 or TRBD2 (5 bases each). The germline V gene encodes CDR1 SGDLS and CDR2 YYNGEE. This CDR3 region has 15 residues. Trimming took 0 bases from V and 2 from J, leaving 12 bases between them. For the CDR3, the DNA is TGTGCCAGCAGCGTAGCTACCGGGGCGGCCTACGAGCAGTACTTC. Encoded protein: CASSVATGAAYEQYF.

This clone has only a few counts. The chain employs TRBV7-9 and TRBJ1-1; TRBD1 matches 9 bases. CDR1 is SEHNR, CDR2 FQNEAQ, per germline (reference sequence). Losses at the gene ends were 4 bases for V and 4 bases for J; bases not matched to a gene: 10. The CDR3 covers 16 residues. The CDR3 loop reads CASSSRDRALGTEAFF. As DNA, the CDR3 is TGTGCCAGCAGCTCGAGGGACAGGGCGCTTGGCACTGAAGCTTTCTTT.